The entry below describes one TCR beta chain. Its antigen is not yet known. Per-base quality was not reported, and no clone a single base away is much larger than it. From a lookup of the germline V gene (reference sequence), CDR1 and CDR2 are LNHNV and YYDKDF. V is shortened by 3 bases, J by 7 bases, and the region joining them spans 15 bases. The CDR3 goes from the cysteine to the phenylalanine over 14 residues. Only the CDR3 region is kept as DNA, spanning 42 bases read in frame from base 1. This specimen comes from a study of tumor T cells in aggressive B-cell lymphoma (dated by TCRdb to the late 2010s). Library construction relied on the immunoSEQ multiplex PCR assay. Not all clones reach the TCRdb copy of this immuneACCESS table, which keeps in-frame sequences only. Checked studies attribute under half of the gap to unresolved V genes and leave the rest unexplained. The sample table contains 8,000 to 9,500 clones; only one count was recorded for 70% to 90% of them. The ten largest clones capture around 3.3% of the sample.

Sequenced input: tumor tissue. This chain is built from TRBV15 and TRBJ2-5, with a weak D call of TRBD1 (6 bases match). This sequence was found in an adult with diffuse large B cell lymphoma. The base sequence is TGTGCCACCAGCAGTCTACAGGGAAAATGGACCCAGTACTTC. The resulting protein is CATSSLQGKWTQYF.